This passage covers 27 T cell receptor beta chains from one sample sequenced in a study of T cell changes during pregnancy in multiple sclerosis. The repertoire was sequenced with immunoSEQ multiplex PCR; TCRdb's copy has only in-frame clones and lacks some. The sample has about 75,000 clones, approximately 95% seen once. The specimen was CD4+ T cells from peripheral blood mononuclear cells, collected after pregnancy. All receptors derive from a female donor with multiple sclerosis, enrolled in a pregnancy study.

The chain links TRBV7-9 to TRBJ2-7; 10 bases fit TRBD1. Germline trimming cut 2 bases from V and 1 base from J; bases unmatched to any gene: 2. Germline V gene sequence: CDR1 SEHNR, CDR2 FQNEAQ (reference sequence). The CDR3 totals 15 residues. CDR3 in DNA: TGTGCCAGCAGCTTACCGGGACAGGGGTCCTACGAGCAGTACTTC. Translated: CASSLPGQGSYEQYF. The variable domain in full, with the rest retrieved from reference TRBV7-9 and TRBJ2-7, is DTGVSQNPRHKITKRGQNVTFRCDPISEHNRLYWYRQTLGQGPEFLTYFQNEAQLEKSRLLSDRFSAERPKGSFSTLEIQRTEQGDSAMYLCASSLPGQGSYEQYFGPGTRLTVT.

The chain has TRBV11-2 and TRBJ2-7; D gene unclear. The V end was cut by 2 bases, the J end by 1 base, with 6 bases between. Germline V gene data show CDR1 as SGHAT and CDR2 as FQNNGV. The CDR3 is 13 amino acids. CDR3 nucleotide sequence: TGTGCCAGCAGCTTACCAGGATCCTACGAGCAGTACTTC. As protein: CASSLPGSYEQYF.

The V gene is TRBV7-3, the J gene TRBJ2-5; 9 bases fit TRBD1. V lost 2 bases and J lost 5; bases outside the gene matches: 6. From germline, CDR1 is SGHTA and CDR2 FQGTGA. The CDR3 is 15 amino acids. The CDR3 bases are TGTGCCAGCAGCTTAGGGACAGGGCACGTGGAGACCCAGTACTTC. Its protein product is CASSLGTGHVETQYF.

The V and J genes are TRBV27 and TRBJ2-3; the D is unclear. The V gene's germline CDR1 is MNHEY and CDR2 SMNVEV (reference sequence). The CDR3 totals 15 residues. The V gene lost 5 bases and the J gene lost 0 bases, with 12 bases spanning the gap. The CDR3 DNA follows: TGTGCCAGCAGTAGCCCCATTACTAGCACAGATACGCAGTATTTT. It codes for CASSSPITSTDTQYF.

CDR3 sequence: CATSRVFASGIYEQYF. CDR3 nucleotide sequence: TGTGCCACCAGCAGAGTATTTGCTAGCGGGATTTACGAGCAGTACTTC. V is TRBV15 and J is TRBJ2-7, with TRBD2 matching over 9 bases. V lost 1 base and J lost 4; bases outside the gene matches: 8. The germline gives CDR1 LNHNV, CDR2 YYDKDF (reference sequence). CDR3 length equals 16 residues.

The chain's CDR3 is CASSFRGGTGVGEQYF. CDR3 nucleotide sequence: TGTGCCAGCAGTTTCCGGGGCGGGACAGGGGTCGGGGAGCAGTACTTC. The chain couples TRBV28 to TRBJ2-7; 10 nucleotides match TRBD1. The J segment lost 7 bases and the V segment lost 3 bases, leaving 12 bases of the junction unmatched. Germline values: CDR1 MDHEN, CDR2 SYDVKM. The CDR3 spans 16 residues.

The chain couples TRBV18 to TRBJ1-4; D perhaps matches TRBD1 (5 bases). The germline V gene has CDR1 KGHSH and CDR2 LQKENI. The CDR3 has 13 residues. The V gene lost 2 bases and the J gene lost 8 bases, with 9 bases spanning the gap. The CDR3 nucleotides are TGTGCCAGCTCACCAACAGGATCCGAAAAACTGTTTTTT. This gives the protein CASSPTGSEKLFF.

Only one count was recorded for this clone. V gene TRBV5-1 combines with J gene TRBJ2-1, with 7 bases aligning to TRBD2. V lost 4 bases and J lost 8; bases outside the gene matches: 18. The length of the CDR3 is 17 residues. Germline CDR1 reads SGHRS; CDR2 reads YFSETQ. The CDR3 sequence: CASSLEGRLAQKDEQFF. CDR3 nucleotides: TGCGCCAGCAGCCTTGAGGGTAGACTAGCTCAGAAGGATGAGCAGTTCTTC.

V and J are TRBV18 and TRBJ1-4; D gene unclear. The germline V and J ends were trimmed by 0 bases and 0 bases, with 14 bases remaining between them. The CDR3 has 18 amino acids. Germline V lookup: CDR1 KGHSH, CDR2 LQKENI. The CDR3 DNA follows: TGTGCCAGCTCACCACCCGTTGGGAGGAGTTCAACTAATGAAAAACTGTTTTTT. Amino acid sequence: CASSPPVGRSSTNEKLFF. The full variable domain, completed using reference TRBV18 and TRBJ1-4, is NAGVMQNPRHLVRRRGQEARLRCSPMKGHSHVYWYRQLPEEGLKFMVYLQKENIIDESGMPKERFSAEFPKEGPSILRIQQVVRGDSAAYFCASSPPVGRSSTNEKLFFGSGTQLSVL.

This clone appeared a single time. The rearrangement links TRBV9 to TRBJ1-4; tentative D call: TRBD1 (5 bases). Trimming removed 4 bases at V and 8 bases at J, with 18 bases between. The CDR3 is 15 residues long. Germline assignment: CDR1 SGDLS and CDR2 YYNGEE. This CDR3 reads CASSPVGQGWEKLFF. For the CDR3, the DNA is TGTGCCAGCAGCCCCGTAGGGCAGGGTTGGGAAAAACTGTTTTTT.

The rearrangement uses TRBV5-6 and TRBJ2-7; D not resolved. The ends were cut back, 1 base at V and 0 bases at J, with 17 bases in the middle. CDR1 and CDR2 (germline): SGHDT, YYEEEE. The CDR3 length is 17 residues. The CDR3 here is CASSLRRSARLSYEQYF. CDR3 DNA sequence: TGTGCCAGCAGCTTGAGGCGGAGCGCGAGACTCTCCTACGAGCAGTACTTC.

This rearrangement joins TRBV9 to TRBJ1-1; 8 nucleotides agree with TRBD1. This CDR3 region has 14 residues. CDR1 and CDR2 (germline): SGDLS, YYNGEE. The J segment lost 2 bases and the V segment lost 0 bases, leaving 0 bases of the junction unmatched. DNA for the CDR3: TGTGCCAGCAGCGTAGCAGGGGGCAACACTGAAGCTTTCTTT. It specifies CASSVAGGNTEAFF. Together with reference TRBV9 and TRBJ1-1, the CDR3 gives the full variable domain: DSGVTQTPKHLITATGQRVTLRCSPRSGDLSVYWYQQSLDQGLQFLIQYYNGEERAKGNILERFSAQQFPDLHSELNLSSLELGDSALYFCASSVAGGNTEAFFGQGTRLTVV.

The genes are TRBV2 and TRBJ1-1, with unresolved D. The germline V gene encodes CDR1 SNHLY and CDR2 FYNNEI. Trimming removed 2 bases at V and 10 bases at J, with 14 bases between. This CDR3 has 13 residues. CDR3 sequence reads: CASSEPPRMGAFF. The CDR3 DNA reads TGTGCCAGCAGTGAACCCCCCAGGATGGGAGCTTTCTTT.

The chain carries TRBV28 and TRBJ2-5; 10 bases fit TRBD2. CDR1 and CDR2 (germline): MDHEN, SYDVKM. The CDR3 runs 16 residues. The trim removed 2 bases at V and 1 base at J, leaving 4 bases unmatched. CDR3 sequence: CASSLLTSGTQETQYF. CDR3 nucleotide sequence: TGTGCCAGCAGTTTACTTACTAGCGGGACCCAAGAGACCCAGTACTTC.

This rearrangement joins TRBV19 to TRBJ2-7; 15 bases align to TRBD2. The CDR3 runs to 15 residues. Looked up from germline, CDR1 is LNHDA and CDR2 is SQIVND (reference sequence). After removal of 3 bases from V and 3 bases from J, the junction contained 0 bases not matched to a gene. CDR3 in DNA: TGTGCCAGTAGTATGGGACTAGCGGGAGGCTACGAGCAGTACTTC. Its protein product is CASSMGLAGGYEQYF.

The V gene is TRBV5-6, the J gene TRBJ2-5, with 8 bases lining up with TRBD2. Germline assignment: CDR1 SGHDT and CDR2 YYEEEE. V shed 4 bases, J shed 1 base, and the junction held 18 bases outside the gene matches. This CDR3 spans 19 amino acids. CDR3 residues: CASSPEGVAGPPSQETQYF. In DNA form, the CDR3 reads TGTGCCAGCAGCCCCGAGGGAGTAGCGGGACCCCCTTCCCAAGAGACCCAGTACTTC.

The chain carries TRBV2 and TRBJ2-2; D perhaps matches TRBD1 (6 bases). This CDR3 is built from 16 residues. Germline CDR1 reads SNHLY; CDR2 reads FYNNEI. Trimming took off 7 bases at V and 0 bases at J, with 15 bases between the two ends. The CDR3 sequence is CASKRFGGANTGELFF. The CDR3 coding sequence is TGTGCCAGCAAAAGGTTTGGGGGCGCGAACACCGGGGAGCTGTTTTTT.

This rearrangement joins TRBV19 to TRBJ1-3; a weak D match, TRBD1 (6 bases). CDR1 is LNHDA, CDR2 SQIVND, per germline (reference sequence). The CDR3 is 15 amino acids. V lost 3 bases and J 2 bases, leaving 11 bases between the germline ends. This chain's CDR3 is CASSMGAAPGNTIYF. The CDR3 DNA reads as TGTGCCAGTAGTATGGGGGCAGCTCCTGGAAACACCATATATTTT.

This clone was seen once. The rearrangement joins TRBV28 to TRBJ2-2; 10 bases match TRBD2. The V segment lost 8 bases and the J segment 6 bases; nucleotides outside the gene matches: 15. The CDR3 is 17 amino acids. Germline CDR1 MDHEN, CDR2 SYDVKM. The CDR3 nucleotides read TGTGCCAGCTTTAGCCCCATAGGGCTAGCGGGAGCCGGGGAGCTGTTTTTT. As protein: CASFSPIGLAGAGELFF.

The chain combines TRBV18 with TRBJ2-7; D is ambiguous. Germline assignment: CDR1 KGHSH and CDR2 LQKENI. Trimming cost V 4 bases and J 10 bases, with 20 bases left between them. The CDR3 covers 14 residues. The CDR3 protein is CASSRLAADIDQYF. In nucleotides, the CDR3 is TGTGCCAGCTCACGGCTGGCTGCGGATATAGACCAGTACTTC. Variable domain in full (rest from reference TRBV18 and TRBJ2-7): NAGVMQNPRHLVRRRGQEARLRCSPMKGHSHVYWYRQLPEEGLKFMVYLQKENIIDESGMPKERFSAEFPKEGPSILRIQQVVRGDSAAYFCASSRLAADIDQYFGPGTRLTVT.

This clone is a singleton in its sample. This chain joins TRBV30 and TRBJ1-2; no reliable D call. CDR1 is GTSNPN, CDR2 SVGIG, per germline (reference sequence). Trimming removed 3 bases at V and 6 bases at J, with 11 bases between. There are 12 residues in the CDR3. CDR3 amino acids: CAWRSAYDGYTF. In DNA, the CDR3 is TGTGCCTGGAGGAGCGCCTACGATGGCTACACCTTC.

The CDR3 coding sequence is TGTGCCAGTAGTACCCCCGGGACAGCTAGCGATCCAAGGACTAGCGGGAGGGCCACAGATACGCAGTATTTT. Residues: CASSTPGTASDPRTSGRATDTQYF. This chain links TRBV19 with TRBJ2-3; TRBD2 matches 15 bases. Losses at the gene ends were 4 bases for V and 2 bases for J; bases not matched to a gene: 25. CDR3 size: 24 residues. Germline CDR1 and CDR2: LNHDA and SQIVND (reference sequence). Together with reference TRBV19 and TRBJ2-3, the CDR3 gives the full variable domain: DGGITQSPKYLFRKEGQNVTLSCEQNLNHDAMYWYRQDPGQGLRLIYYSQIVNDFQKGDIAEGYSVSREKKESFPLTVTSAQKNPTAFYLCASSTPGTASDPRTSGRATDTQYFGPGTRLTVL.

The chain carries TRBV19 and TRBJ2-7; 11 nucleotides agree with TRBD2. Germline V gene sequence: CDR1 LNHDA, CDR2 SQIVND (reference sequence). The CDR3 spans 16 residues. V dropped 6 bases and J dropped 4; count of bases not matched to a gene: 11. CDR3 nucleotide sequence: TGTGCCAGTAGCCGTTTCGGTAGCGGGAGGGCGTACGAGCAGTACTTC. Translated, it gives CASSRFGSGRAYEQYF.

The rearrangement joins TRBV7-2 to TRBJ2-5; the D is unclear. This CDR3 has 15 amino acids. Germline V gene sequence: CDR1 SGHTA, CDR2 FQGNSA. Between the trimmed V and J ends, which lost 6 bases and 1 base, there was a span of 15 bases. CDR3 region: CASSTSRGSQETQYF. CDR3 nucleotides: TGTGCCAGCAGTACCTCTCGCGGCAGCCAAGAGACCCAGTACTTC.

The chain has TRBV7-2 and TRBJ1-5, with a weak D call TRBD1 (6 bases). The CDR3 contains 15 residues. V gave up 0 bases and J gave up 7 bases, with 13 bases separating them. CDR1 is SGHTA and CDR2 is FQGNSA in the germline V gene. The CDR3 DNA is TGTGCCAGCAGCTTAGCGGCAGGGGAAAGGCAGCCCCAGCATTTT. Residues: CASSLAAGERQPQHF.

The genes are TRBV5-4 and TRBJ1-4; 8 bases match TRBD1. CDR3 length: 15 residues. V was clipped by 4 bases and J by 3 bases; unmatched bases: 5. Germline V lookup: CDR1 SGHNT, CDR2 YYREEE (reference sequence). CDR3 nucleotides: TGTGCCAGCAGCCCAAAGACAGGGGCTAATGAAAAACTGTTTTTT. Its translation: CASSPKTGANEKLFF.

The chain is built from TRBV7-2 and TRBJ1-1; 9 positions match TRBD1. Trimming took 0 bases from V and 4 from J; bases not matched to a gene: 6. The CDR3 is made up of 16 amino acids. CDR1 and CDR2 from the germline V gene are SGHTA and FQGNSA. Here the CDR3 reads CASSLATGGIGTEAFF. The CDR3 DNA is TGTGCCAGCAGCTTAGCAACAGGGGGCATCGGCACTGAAGCTTTCTTT.